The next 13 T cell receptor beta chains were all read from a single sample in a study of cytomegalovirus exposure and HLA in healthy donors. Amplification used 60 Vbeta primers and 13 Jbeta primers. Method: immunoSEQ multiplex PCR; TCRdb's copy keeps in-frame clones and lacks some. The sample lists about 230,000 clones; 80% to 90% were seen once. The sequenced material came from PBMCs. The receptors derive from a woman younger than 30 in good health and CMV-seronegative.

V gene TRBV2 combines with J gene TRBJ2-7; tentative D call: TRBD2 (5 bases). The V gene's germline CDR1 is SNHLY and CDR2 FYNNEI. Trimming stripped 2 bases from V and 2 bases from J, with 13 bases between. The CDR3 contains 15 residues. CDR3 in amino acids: CASSELGMRAYEQYF. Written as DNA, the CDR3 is TGTGCCAGCAGTGAACTGGGGATGCGGGCCTACGAGCAGTACTTC.

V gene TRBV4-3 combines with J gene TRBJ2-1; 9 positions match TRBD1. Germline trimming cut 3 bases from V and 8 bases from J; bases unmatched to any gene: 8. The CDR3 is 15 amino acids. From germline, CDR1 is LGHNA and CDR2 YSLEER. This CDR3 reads CASSHRDRAMDEQFF. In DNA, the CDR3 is TGCGCCAGCAGCCACCGGGACAGGGCTATGGATGAGCAGTTCTTC.

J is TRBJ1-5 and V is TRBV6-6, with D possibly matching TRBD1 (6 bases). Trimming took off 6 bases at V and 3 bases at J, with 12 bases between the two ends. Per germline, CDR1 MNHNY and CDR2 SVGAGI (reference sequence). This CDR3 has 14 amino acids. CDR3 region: CASSLTGANQPQHF. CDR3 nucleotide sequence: TGTGCCAGCAGCCTGACAGGAGCCAATCAGCCCCAGCATTTT.

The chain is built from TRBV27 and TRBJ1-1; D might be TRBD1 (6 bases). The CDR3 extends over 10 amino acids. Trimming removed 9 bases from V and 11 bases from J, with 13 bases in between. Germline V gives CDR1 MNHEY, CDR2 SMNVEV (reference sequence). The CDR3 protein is CARGGNRAFF. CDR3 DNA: TGTGCCAGAGGGGGAAATCGGGCTTTCTTT.

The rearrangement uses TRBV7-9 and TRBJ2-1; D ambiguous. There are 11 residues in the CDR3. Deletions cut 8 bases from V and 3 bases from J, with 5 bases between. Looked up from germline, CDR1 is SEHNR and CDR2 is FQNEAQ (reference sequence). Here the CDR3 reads CASRGYNEQFF. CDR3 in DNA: TGTGCCAGCCGCGGCTACAATGAGCAGTTCTTC. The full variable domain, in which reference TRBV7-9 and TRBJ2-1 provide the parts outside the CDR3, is DTGVSQNPRHKITKRGQNVTFRCDPISEHNRLYWYRQTLGQGPEFLTYFQNEAQLEKSRLLSDRFSAERPKGSFSTLEIQRTEQGDSAMYLCASRGYNEQFFGPGTRLTVL.

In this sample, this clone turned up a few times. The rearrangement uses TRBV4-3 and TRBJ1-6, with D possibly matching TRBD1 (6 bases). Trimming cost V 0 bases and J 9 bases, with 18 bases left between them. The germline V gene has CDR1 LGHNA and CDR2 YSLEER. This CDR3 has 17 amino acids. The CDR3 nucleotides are TGCGCCAGCAGCCAAGATGGGGGGGCTCGCGGACGTTCACCCCTCCACTTT. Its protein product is CASSQDGGARGRSPLHF.

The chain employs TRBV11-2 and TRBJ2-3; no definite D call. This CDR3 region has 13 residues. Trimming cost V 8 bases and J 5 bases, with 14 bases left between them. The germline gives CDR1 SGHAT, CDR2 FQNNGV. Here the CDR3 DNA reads TGTGCCAGCCGCTCAAACATGGTAGATACGCAGTATTTT. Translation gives CASRSNMVDTQYF.

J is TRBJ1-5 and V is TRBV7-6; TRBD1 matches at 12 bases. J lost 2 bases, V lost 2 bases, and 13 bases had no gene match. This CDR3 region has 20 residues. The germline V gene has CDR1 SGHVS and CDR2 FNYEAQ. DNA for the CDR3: TGTGCCAGCAGCTTACGCGGTGCGGGGACAGGGGGCGGGGGCAATCAGCCCCAGCATTTT. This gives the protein CASSLRGAGTGGGGNQPQHF.

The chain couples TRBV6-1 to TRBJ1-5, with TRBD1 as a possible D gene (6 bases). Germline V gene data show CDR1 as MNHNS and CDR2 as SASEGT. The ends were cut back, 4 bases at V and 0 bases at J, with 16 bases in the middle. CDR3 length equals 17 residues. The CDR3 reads CASSAQTQGVSNQPQHF. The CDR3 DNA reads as TGTGCCAGCAGTGCCCAAACACAGGGAGTTAGCAATCAGCCCCAGCATTTT.

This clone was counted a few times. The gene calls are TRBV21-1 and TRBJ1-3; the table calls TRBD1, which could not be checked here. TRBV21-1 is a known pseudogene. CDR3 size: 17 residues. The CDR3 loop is CASSKSRRLPRGNTIYF. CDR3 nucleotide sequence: TGTGCCAGCAGCAAATCTCGCAGGCTCCCAAGGGGAAACACCATATATTTT.

The CDR3 loop reads CASSLAGLAGDEQFF. The CDR3, as DNA: TGTGCCAGCAGCTTGGCGGGACTAGCGGGGGATGAGCAGTTCTTC. The chain uses TRBV5-4 and TRBJ2-1; 14 positions agree with TRBD2. V dropped 0 bases and J dropped 8; count of bases not matched to a gene: 1. The CDR3 sequence is 15 residues long. Germline assignment: CDR1 SGHNT and CDR2 YYREEE (reference sequence).

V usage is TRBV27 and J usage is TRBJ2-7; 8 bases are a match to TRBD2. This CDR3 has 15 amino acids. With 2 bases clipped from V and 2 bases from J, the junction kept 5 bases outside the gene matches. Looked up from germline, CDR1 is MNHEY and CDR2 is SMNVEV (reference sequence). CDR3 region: CASSLPGSGTYEQYF. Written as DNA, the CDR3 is TGTGCCAGCAGTTTACCGGGTAGCGGGACCTACGAGCAGTACTTC.

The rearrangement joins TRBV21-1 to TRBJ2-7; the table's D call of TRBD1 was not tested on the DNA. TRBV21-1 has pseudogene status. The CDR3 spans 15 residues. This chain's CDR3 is CASSEGDRGPYEQYF. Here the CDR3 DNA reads TGTGCCAGCAGCGAAGGAGACAGGGGACCCTACGAGCAGTACTTC.